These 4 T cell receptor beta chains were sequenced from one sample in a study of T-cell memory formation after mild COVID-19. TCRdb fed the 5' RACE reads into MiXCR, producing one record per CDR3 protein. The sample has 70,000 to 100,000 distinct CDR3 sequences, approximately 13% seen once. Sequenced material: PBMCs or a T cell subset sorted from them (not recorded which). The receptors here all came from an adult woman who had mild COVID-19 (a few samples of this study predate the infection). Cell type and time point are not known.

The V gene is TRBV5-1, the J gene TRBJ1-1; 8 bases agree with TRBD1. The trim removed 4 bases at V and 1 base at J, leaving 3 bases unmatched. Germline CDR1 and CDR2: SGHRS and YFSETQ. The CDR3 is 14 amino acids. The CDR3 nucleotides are TGCGCCAGCAGCCCCGGACAGGGGAACACTGAAGCTTTCTTT. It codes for CASSPGQGNTEAFF.

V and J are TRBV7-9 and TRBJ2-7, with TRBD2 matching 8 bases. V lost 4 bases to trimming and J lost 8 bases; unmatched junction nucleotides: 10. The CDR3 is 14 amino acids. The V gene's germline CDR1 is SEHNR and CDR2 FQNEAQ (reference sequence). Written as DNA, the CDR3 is TGTGCCAGCAGCTCTATGCGGGGGGCGTACCAGCAGTACTTC. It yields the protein CASSSMRGAYQQYF.

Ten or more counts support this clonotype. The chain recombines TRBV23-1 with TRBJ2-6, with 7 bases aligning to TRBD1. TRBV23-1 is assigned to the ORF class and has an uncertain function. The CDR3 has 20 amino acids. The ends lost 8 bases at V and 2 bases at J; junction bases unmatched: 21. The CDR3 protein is CASRPTKGQDYVAGANVLTF. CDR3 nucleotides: TGCGCCAGCCGTCCGACTAAAGGACAGGATTATGTCGCTGGGGCCAACGTCCTGACTTTC.

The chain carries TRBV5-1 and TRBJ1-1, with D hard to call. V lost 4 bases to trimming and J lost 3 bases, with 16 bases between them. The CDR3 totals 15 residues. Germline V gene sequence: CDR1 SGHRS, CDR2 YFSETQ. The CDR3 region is CASSPYGDEYTEAFF. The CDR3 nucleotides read TGCGCCAGCAGCCCGTACGGGGATGAATACACTGAAGCTTTCTTT.